This T cell receptor beta chain was obtained from a study of T cell repertoires in cytomegalovirus infection. This clonotype was seen at least ten times. Its antigen is unknown. TCRdb passed the reads through MiXCR, listing each CDR3 protein once. The table records 650,000 to 850,000 distinct CDR3 sequences, 25% to 30% of them present only once. The study's findings and limits: HLA-C-restricted CMV-specific TCR beta clonotypes were dominant in the ex vivo response.

This CDR3 has 14 amino acids. In germline, CDR1 is SGHAT, CDR2 FQNNGV. Trimming removed 1 base from V and 4 bases from J, with 8 bases in between. This specimen was cultured CD8+ T cells from PBMCs, taken from culture after CMV antigen stimulation. V and J are TRBV11-2 and TRBJ2-1, with unresolved D. The receptor comes from a human donor in good health (CMV status not recorded). Some clones in this sample may be carry-over from other donors' samples. CDR3 DNA sequence: TGTGCCAGCAGCTTAGTAGGTTTGTACAATGAGCAGTTCTTC. Translated: CASSLVGLYNEQFF.